The clone carrying this T cell receptor beta chain has a single count. As yet, its antigen is unknown. V was shortened by 1 base and J by 7 bases, with 17 bases between the two germline ends. CDR1 is SNHLY and CDR2 is FYNNEI in the germline V gene. The CDR3 consists of 16 residues. The sample originates from a study of post-analysis software for immune sequencing data. Study in general: Included among the disease courses, which were recorded for the cohort, were relapsing-remitting, secondary progressive and progressive-relapsing multiple sclerosis. The study's findings and limits: Controls showed lower frequencies than patients for roughly five TRBV segments, and TRBV5-6, TRBV5-1 and TRBV20-1 were among these. Those with multiple sclerosis, the patient group, showed significantly lower normalized Chao1 diversity than controls. Strong same-batch co-clustering of samples appeared with F measure clustering.

Unique molecular identifiers tagged the TCR beta cDNA libraries. TCRdb processed the PCR reads anew with MiXCR; each CDR3 protein has one entry. The sample lists over 250,000 distinct CDR3 sequences; around 34% were seen once. The sequenced sample was blood. The chain has TRBV2 and TRBJ1-5; the D gene is possibly TRBD1 (5 bases). The receptor comes from a girl aged 5 to 17 with multiple sclerosis. The CDR3 is CASSEETGRLDQPQHF. The CDR3 DNA follows: TGTGCCAGCAGTGAAGAAACAGGACGTCTTGACCAGCCCCAGCATTTT.